This T cell receptor (beta chain) was recovered during a study of T cells after yellow fever vaccination. Study overall: With SMART-Seq v4 Ultra Low Input, the fractions containing low cell numbers were prepared.

This clonotype was recorded a few times. Its cognate antigen is unknown. The study, taken as a whole, reports: Compared with primary, the secondary response was weaker and peaked at day 5, not 15. Clones from primary vaccination mostly reappeared after the booster (approximately 96% CD4, over 85% CD8).

TCRdb re-analysed the 5' RACE reads in MiXCR, keeping a single row per CDR3 protein. Of a few hundred thousand distinct CDR3 sequences in the sample, around 12% were seen once. The sample consisted of CD4+ T cells sorted from PBMCs, taken 15 days after the yellow fever booster vaccination. The TCR was taken from a man aged 18 to 30 who received the YFV17D yellow fever vaccine.

In DNA, the CDR3 is TGCGCCAGCAGCCAAGAGGGACCTAGCGCGGATACGCAGTATTTT. Protein sequence: CASSQEGPSADTQYF. V usage is TRBV4-1 and J usage is TRBJ2-3, with a tentative D call TRBD2 (6 bases). Germline V gene data show CDR1 as MGHRA and CDR2 as YSYEKL. The CDR3 totals 15 residues. Trimming stripped 0 bases from V and 6 bases from J, with 13 bases between.